The present T cell receptor (beta chain) was sequenced within a study of graft-versus-host responses after intestinal transplantation (dated by TCRdb to the early 2020s). Regarding the research as a whole: The transplants that recipients got were multivisceral, liver-intestinal, or isolated intestinal. To identify alloreactive clones, pre-transplant mixed lymphocyte reaction products were sequenced and compared with unstimulated pre-transplant donor and recipient T cells. The cohort enrolled under 30 intestinal transplant recipients, one of whom was a retransplant, and a few patients without pretransplant specimens were excluded. Graft-versus-host and host-versus-graft alloreactive T cell clones were tracked in the graft, circulation and bone marrow after intestinal transplantation using bulk TCR-beta CDR3 sequencing. All recipients received anti-thymocyte globulin induction followed by maintenance tacrolimus and steroids for approximately 3 years. Donor T cell macrochimerism was defined as a peak of at least 4% donor T cells among recipient peripheral blood mononuclear cells. Rather than being sequenced by the commercial service, samples from a few later patients were sequenced in-house on an Illumina MiSeq and processed with MiXCR.

As for this clone: The antigen this receptor binds is unknown. The record has no base qualities; no much larger clone is one base away.

The time point label for this specimen denotes: cells obtained before transplantation from donor or recipient. CD3+CD4+ and CD3+CD8+ populations were FACS-sorted from unstimulated pre-transplant donor and recipient cells taken from spleen or lymph nodes. Receptor libraries were prepared by the immunoSEQ multiplex PCR assay. In most patients, genomic DNA was isolated using the Qiagen DNeasy Blood and Tissue Kit and sent frozen to Adaptive Biotechnologies for TCR sequencing. For most patients, high-throughput TCR-beta CDR3 sequencing of genomic DNA was performed by Adaptive Biotechnologies. The original methods were these. TCR sequencing data for around 19 patients were retrieved from Adaptive's ImmunoSEQ software; three other patients were processed with MiXCR and VDJtools. CD4 versus CD8 sorting errors were corrected by removing sequences found in both subsets at a frequency ratio below 5:1. CDR3 nucleotide sequences shared by donor and recipient were removed because the origin of these sequences could not be assigned. To count as alloreactive, a clone needed at least 2-fold expansion over unstimulated cells and a minimum CFSE-low frequency of 0.002% (template counts) or 0.001% (read counts). Clones were considered mappable if detected in sequenced pre-transplant spleen, lymph node, or MLR CFSE-low populations of the donor or recipient. Cumulative frequency of alloreactive clones was calculated as a percentage of all sequences weighted by copy number. Here the immuneACCESS table is served through TCRdb, limited to in-frame sequences with V and J called. Missing clones are a known gap in these copies; in checked studies unresolved V genes cover under half, and the rest lacks a known reason. V, J and clone size were drawn from that table, and D and trimming were deduced from the DNA. The sample profile shows about 85,000 clones; 80% to 95% of them were found once. The ten largest clones add up to less than 8.5% of the sample.

Trimming removed 1 base from V and 6 bases from J; the gene matches leave 6 bases unexplained. Inclusive of the bounding cysteine and phenylalanine, the CDR3 is 15 residues long. Here the CDR3 DNA is all that survives: 45 bases in frame from base 1. From the germline V gene (reference sequence), CDR1 is LNHDA and CDR2 is SQIVND. Study-wide conclusions, independent of this receptor: Early after transplant, peak levels of circulating GvH clones were found to be associated with declines in HvG clones. Patients with donor T cell macrochimerism had high GvH to HvG T cell clonal ratios in their allografts. GvH clones were detected in recipient bone marrow, and some of these GvH clones were observed earlier in ileal mucosa or blood, consistent with an intestinal mucosal origin. The conclusions were limited by the relatively low number and heterogeneity of the intestinal transplant patients.

Source: unstimulated CD8+ T cells sorted from spleen or lymph node cells, taken before transplant. The chain joins TRBV19 to TRBJ2-1, with TRBD2 matching 7 junction bases. This sequence was found in a human donor who was the organ donor for an intestinal transplant. The DNA reads as follows: TGTGCCAGTAGTATAGCGGGAGGTACCTTCAATGAGCAGTTCTTC. Translated, this gives CASSIAGGTFNEQFF. Joined to the reference TRBV19 and TRBJ2-1 proteins, this CDR3 gives the full variable domain: DGGITQSPKYLFRKEGQNVTLSCEQNLNHDAMYWYRQDPGQGLRLIYYSQIVNDFQKGDIAEGYSVSREKKESFPLTVTSAQKNPTAFYLCASSIAGGTFNEQFFGPGTRLTVL.